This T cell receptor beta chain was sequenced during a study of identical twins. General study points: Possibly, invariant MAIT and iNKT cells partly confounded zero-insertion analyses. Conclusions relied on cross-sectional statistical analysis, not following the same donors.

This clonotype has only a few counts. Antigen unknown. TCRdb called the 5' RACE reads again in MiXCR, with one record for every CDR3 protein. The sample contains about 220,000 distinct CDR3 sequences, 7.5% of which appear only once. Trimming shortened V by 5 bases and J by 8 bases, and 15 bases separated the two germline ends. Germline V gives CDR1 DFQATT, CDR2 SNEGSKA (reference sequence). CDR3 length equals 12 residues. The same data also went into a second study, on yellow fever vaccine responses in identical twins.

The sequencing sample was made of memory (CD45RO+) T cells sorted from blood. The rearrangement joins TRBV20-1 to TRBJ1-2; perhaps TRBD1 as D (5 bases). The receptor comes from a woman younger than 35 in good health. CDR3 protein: CSARRDPWGYTF. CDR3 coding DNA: TGCAGTGCTCGCCGGGACCCGTGGGGCTACACCTTC.